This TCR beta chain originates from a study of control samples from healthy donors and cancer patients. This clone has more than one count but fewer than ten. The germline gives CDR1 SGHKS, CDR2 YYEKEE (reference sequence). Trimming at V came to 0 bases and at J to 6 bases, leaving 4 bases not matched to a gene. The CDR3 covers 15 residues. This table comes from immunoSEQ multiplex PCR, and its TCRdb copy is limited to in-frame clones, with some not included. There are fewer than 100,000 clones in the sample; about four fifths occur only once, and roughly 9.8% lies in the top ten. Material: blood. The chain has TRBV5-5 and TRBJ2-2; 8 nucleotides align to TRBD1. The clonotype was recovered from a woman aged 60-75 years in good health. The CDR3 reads CASSLATGVAGELFF. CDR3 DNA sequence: TGTGCCAGCAGCTTGGCGACAGGGGTTGCCGGGGAGCTGTTTTTT.